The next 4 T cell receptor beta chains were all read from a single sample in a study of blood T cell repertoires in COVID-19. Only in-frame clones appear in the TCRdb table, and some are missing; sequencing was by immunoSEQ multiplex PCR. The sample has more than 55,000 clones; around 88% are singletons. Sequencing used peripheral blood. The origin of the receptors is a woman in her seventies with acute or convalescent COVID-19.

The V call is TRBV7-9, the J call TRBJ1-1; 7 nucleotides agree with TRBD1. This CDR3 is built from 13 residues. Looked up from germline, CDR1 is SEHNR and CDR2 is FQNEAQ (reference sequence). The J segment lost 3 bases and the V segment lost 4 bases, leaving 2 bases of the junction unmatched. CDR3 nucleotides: TGTGCCAGCAGCTCCCAGGGGGACACTGAAGCTTTCTTT. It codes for CASSSQGDTEAFF. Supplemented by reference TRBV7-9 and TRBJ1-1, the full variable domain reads DTGVSQNPRHKITKRGQNVTFRCDPISEHNRLYWYRQTLGQGPEFLTYFQNEAQLEKSRLLSDRFSAERPKGSFSTLEIQRTEQGDSAMYLCASSSQGDTEAFFGQGTRLTVV.

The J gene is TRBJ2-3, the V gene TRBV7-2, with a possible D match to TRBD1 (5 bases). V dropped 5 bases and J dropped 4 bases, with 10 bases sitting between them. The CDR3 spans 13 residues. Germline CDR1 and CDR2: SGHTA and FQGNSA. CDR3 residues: CASSLGLPDTQYF. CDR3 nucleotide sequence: TGTGCCAGCAGCCTGGGGCTTCCAGATACGCAGTATTTT.

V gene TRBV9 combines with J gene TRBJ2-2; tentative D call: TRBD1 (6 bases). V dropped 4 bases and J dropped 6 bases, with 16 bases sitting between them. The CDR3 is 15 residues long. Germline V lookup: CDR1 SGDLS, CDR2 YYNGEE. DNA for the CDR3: TGTGCCAGCAGCCTCAGACAGCAGGGGTCCGGGGAGCTGTTTTTT. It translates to CASSLRQQGSGELFF. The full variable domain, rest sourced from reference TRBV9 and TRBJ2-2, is DSGVTQTPKHLITATGQRVTLRCSPRSGDLSVYWYQQSLDQGLQFLIQYYNGEERAKGNILERFSAQQFPDLHSELNLSSLELGDSALYFCASSLRQQGSGELFFGEGSRLTVL.

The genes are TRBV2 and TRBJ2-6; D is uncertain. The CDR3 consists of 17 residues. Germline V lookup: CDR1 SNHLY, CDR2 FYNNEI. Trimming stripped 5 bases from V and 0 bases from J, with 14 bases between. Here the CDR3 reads CASSLFLTRSGANVLTF. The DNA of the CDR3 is TGTGCCAGCAGTCTTTTCCTGACACGCTCTGGGGCCAACGTCCTGACTTTC.